The rows below give T cell receptor beta chains drawn from one sample of a study of Graves' ophthalmopathy and Graves' hyperthyroidism. TCRdb re-called the multiplex PCR reads through MiXCR, storing one row per CDR3 protein. Of around 470,000 distinct CDR3 sequences in the sample, around 14% were seen once. Sequencing was carried out using blood. Receptors were obtained from a woman aged 25 to 45 with Graves' ophthalmopathy. Both conserved end residues are part of each CDR3. A D gene is named only where the DNA matches it firmly. Some rows mark clone size as missing; the rest say once, few, many or name a class of expanded clone.

clone_size: many
v_call: TRBV19
cdr3_length: 14
j_call: TRBJ1-5
d_call: NA
cdr3_aa: CASIEDSSNQPQHF
cdr3_nt: TGTGCCAGTATAGAGGATTCGAGCAATCAGCCCCAGCATTTT

clone_size: NA
v_call: TRBV12-5
cdr3_length: 17
j_call: TRBJ1-1
d_call: NA
cdr3_aa: CASGLVPPRGLNTEAFF
cdr3_nt: TGTGCTAGTGGTTTGGTACCGCCTCGAGGGTTGAACACTGAAGCTTTCTTT

clone_size: many
v_call: TRBV29-1
cdr3_length: 15
j_call: TRBJ2-5
d_call: NA
cdr3_aa: CSVEYGGTYQETQYF
cdr3_nt: TGCAGCGTTGAGTATGGCGGGACGTACCAAGAGACCCAGTACTTC

clone_size: NA
v_call: TRBV11-3
cdr3_length: 14
j_call: TRBJ1-2
d_call: NA
cdr3_aa: CASTFFQGFYGYTF
cdr3_nt: TGTGCCAGCACTTTTTTCCAGGGCTTTTATGGCTACACCTTC

clone_size: many
v_call: TRBV12-3/TRBV12-4
cdr3_length: 15
j_call: TRBJ1-1
d_call: NA
cdr3_aa: CASTARTEANTEAFF
cdr3_nt: TGTGCCAGCACTGCCCGGACAGAAGCGAACACTGAAGCTTTCTTT

clone_size: NA
v_call: TRBV14
cdr3_length: 13
j_call: TRBJ1-1
d_call: NA
cdr3_aa: CASSQVEGTESFF
cdr3_nt: TGTGCCAGCAGCCAAGTTGAGGGGACTGAATCTTTCTTT

clone_size: few
v_call: TRBV28
cdr3_length: 14
j_call: TRBJ2-4
d_call: NA
cdr3_aa: CASSSLIAKNIKYF
cdr3_nt: TGTGCCAGCAGTTCGCTTATAGCCAAAAACATTAAGTACTTC

clone_size: many
v_call: TRBV6-5
cdr3_length: 15
j_call: TRBJ2-5
d_call: TRBD2
cdr3_aa: CASETGTSGSMTQYF
cdr3_nt: TGTGCCAGCGAGACGGGGACTAGCGGCTCCATGACCCAGTACTTC

clone_size: few
v_call: TRBV9
cdr3_length: 15
j_call: TRBJ1-6
d_call: NA
cdr3_aa: CASSASASEDSPLHF
cdr3_nt: TGTGCCAGCAGCGCCTCCGCGTCAGAGGATTCACCCCTCCACTTT

clone_size: many
v_call: TRBV28
cdr3_length: 15
j_call: TRBJ1-1
d_call: TRBD1
cdr3_aa: CASSFPGQGAAEAFF
cdr3_nt: TGTGCCAGCAGCTTCCCGGGACAGGGTGCGGCTGAAGCTTTCTTT

clone_size: many
v_call: TRBV19
cdr3_length: 14
j_call: TRBJ1-2
d_call: TRBD1
cdr3_aa: CASSIGQGLGGYTF
cdr3_nt: TGTGCCAGTAGTATAGGACAGGGACTCGGTGGCTACACCTTC

clone_size: once
v_call: TRBV12-3/TRBV12-4
cdr3_length: 17
j_call: TRBJ2-6
d_call: NA
cdr3_aa: CASTLRGGLSGANVLTF
cdr3_nt: TGTGCCAGCACCCTGAGGGGGGGGCTCTCTGGGGCCAACGTCCTGACTTTC

clone_size: many
v_call: TRBV28
cdr3_length: 14
j_call: TRBJ2-5
d_call: TRBD1
cdr3_aa: CASSRDRGSETQYF
cdr3_nt: TGTGCCAGCAGTCGGGACAGGGGGTCAGAGACCCAGTACTTC

clone_size: many
v_call: TRBV6-1
cdr3_length: 13
j_call: TRBJ1-2
d_call: TRBD1
cdr3_aa: CASTLEGAGGYTF
cdr3_nt: TGTGCCAGCACCCTGGAGGGGGCTGGGGGCTACACCTTC

clone_size: many
v_call: TRBV2
cdr3_length: 11
j_call: TRBJ1-1
d_call: NA
cdr3_aa: CAIDMNTEAFF
cdr3_nt: TGTGCCATTGACATGAACACTGAAGCTTTCTTT

clone_size: NA
v_call: TRBV12-3/TRBV12-4
cdr3_length: 12
j_call: TRBJ2-5
d_call: TRBD1
cdr3_aa: CASSFRGQTQYF
cdr3_nt: TGTGCCAGCAGCTTCAGGGGGCAGACCCAGTACTTC

clone_size: NA
v_call: TRBV11-3
cdr3_length: 13
j_call: TRBJ1-1
d_call: NA
cdr3_aa: CASSRFKNTEAFF
cdr3_nt: TGTGCCAGCAGCCGTTTTAAGAACACTGAAGCTTTCTTT

clone_size: many
v_call: TRBV18
cdr3_length: 15
j_call: TRBJ1-6
d_call: NA
cdr3_aa: CASSHEHKVNSPLHF
cdr3_nt: TGTGCCAGCTCACACGAACATAAAGTGAATTCACCCCTCCACTTT

clone_size: NA
v_call: TRBV12-3/TRBV12-4
cdr3_length: 12
j_call: TRBJ2-7
d_call: NA
cdr3_aa: CACHLKGPGQYF
cdr3_nt: TGTGCCTGTCACCTTAAGGGGCCCGGGCAGTACTTC

clone_size: many
v_call: TRBV11-1
cdr3_length: 14
j_call: TRBJ1-1
d_call: TRBD1
cdr3_aa: CASSSRDRIFEAFF
cdr3_nt: TGTGCCAGCAGCTCCCGGGACAGGATATTTGAAGCTTTCTTT

clone_size: many
v_call: TRBV6-2/TRBV6-3
cdr3_length: 19
j_call: TRBJ2-5
d_call: TRBD2
cdr3_aa: CASSYAETSGDPWRETQYF
cdr3_nt: TGTGCCAGCAGTTACGCTGAGACTAGCGGGGACCCCTGGAGAGAGACCCAGTACTTC

clone_size: many
v_call: TRBV10-2
cdr3_length: 12
j_call: TRBJ2-5
d_call: NA
cdr3_aa: CASSVNTETQYF
cdr3_nt: TGCGCCAGCAGCGTTAATACGGAGACCCAGTACTTC

clone_size: many
v_call: TRBV10-1
cdr3_length: 14
j_call: TRBJ2-2
d_call: NA
cdr3_aa: CTSSLGLNTGELFF
cdr3_nt: TGCACCAGCAGTCTGGGACTGAACACCGGGGAGCTGTTTTTT

clone_size: few
v_call: TRBV27
cdr3_length: 13
j_call: TRBJ1-5
d_call: NA
cdr3_aa: CASSRHREQPQHF
cdr3_nt: TGTGCCAGCAGTAGGCACAGGGAACAGCCCCAGCATTTT

clone_size: many
v_call: TRBV5-1
cdr3_length: 14
j_call: TRBJ1-1
d_call: TRBD1
cdr3_aa: CASTYRQGYTEAFF
cdr3_nt: TGCGCCAGCACCTACCGACAGGGCTACACTGAAGCTTTCTTT

clone_size: many
v_call: TRBV19
cdr3_length: 13
j_call: TRBJ1-1
d_call: NA
cdr3_aa: CAPGTRLNTEAFF
cdr3_nt: TGTGCTCCAGGGACCCGTCTAAACACTGAAGCTTTCTTT

clone_size: many
v_call: TRBV12-3/TRBV12-4
cdr3_length: 16
j_call: TRBJ1-1
d_call: TRBD1
cdr3_aa: CASSSSPGQGGTEAFF
cdr3_nt: TGTGCCAGCAGTTCCTCGCCGGGACAGGGAGGGACTGAAGCTTTCTTT